This T cell receptor beta chain was sequenced in a study of graft-versus-host responses after intestinal transplantation listed by TCRdb under 2021. For context, the study as a whole: The transplants that recipients got were multivisceral, liver-intestinal, or isolated intestinal. Anti-thymocyte globulin induction was given to all recipients, followed by maintenance tacrolimus and steroids for 2 to 4 years. After intestinal transplantation, graft-versus-host and host-versus-graft alloreactive T cell clones in the graft, circulation and bone marrow were tracked using bulk TCR-beta CDR3 sequencing. To identify alloreactive clones, pre-transplant mixed lymphocyte reaction products were sequenced and then compared with unstimulated pre-transplant donor and recipient T cells. Of the 20 to 30 intestinal transplant recipients enrolled in the cohort, one of whom was a retransplant, 3 patients without pretransplant specimens were excluded. Donor T cell macrochimerism was defined as a peak of at least 4% donor T cells among recipient peripheral blood mononuclear cells. Rather than being sequenced by the commercial service, samples from three later patients were sequenced in-house on an Illumina MiSeq and processed with MiXCR.

For this chain, trimming is 0 bases at the V end and 4 bases at the J end, and the number of junction bases without a gene match is 8. The CDR3 holds 17 amino acids from the cysteine to the phenylalanine. The DNA shown is the 51-base CDR3, in frame from base 1. The germline V gene (reference sequence) yields GTSNPN for CDR1 and SVGIG for CDR2. The library was prepared using the immunoSEQ multiplex PCR assay. For most patients, genomic DNA was isolated with the Qiagen DNeasy Blood and Tissue Kit and shipped frozen to Adaptive Biotechnologies for TCR sequencing. Adaptive Biotechnologies carried out high-throughput TCR-beta CDR3 sequencing of genomic DNA for most patients. The study's own analysis went as follows. Adaptive's ImmunoSEQ software was the source of the TCR sequencing data for 15 to 20 patients, while a few other patients were processed with MiXCR and VDJtools. CD4 versus CD8 sorting errors were corrected by removing sequences found in both subsets at a frequency ratio below 5:1. CDR3 nucleotide sequences shared between donor and recipient were removed because their origin could not be assigned. To count as alloreactive, a clone needed at least 2-fold expansion over unstimulated cells and a minimum CFSE-low frequency of 0.002% (template counts) or 0.001% (read counts). Clones detected in sequenced pre-transplant spleen, lymph node, or MLR CFSE-low populations of the donor or recipient were defined as mappable. Cumulative frequency of alloreactive clones was calculated as a percentage of all sequences weighted by copy number. The table was pulled from immuneACCESS by TCRdb, which kept in-frame rearrangements only. Such tables lose some clones; where checked, under half of the loss comes from unresolved V genes, and the rest has no known cause. The V and J calls and clone size are taken from that table; D and trimming were inferred from the DNA. Across this sample there are about 8,200 clones, with about 30% seen only once. Around 5.7% of the sample comes from the top ten.

The sample's time point, from its label and the paper: cells obtained before transplantation from donor or recipient. In mixed lymphocyte reactions, 200,000 CFSE-labeled pre-transplant responders were plated with 200,000 irradiated violet-dye-labeled stimulators and cultured for over five days. After the mixed lymphocyte reaction, proliferating CD3+CD4+CFSE-low and CD3+CD8+CFSE-low responder cells were FACS-sorted on a BD Influx sorter. Overall study outcomes, separate from this receptor: Early after transplant, peak levels of circulating GvH clones were associated with declines in HvG clones. GvH clones were found in recipient bone marrow, and some of the GvH clones appeared earlier in ileal mucosa or blood, which is consistent with an intestinal mucosal origin. Conclusions were limited by the relatively low number and heterogeneity of intestinal transplant patients. In the allografts of patients with donor T cell macrochimerism, GvH to HvG T cell clonal ratios were high.

This clone was found a few times. Within one base of it there is no much larger clone, and no base qualities were kept. The material was alloreactive CD4+ T cells from a mixed lymphocyte reaction culture, obtained before intestinal transplant. Per the publication, the cell subset or site label means: CFSE-low proliferating T cells sorted from roughly six-day pre-transplant mixed lymphocyte reaction (GvH or HvG direction). The clonotype comes from a human patient who received an intestinal transplant. The sequence joins TRBV30 to TRBJ1-6; 8 bases in the middle match TRBD1. The nucleotide sequence is TGTGCCTGGAGTGTACCCGCAGGGGGCTTGTATAATTCACCCCTCCACTTT. This sequence encodes CAWSVPAGGLYNSPLHF.